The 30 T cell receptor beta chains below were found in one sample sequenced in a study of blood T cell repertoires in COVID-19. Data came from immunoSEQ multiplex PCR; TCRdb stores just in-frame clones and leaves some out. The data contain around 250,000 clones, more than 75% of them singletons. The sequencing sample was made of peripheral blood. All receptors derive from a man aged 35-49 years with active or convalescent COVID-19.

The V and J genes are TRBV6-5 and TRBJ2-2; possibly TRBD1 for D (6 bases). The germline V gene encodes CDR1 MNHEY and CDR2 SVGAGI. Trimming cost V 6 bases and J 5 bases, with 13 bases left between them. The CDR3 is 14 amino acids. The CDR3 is CASRVGAWTGELFF. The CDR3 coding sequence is TGTGCCAGCAGGGTGGGGGCGTGGACCGGGGAGCTGTTTTTT.

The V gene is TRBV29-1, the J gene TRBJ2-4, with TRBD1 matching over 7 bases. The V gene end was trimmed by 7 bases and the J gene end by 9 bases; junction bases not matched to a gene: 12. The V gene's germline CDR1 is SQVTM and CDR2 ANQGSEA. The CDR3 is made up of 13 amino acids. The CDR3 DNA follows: TGCAGCGGGCAAGGGGGCGCAGATCCCATTCAGTACTTC. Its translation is CSGQGGADPIQYF.

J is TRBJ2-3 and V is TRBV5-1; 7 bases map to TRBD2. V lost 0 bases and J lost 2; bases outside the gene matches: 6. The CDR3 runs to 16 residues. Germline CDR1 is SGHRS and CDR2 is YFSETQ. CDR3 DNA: TGCGCCAGCAGCTTGGCCGGGGGAGGGATCACAGATACGCAGTATTTT. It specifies CASSLAGGGITDTQYF.

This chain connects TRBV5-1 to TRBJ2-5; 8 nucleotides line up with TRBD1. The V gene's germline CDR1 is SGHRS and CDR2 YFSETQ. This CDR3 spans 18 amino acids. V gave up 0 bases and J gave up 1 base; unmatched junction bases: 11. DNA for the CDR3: TGCGCCAGCAGCTTGGGGGCTTGGACAGGGCCCCCCCAAGAGACCCAGTACTTC. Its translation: CASSLGAWTGPPQETQYF.

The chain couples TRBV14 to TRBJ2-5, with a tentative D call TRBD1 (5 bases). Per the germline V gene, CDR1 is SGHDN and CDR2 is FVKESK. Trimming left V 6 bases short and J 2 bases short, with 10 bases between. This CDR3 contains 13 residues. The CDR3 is CASSRQLQETQYF. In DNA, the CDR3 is TGTGCCAGCAGTCGACAGTTGCAAGAGACCCAGTACTTC.

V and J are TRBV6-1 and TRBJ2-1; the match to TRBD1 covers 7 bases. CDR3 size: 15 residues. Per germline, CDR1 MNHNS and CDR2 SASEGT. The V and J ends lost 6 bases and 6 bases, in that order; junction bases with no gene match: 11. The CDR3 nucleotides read TGTGCCAGCAGCCACCCCGGGGACAGATCCAATGAGCAGTTCTTC. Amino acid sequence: CASSHPGDRSNEQFF.

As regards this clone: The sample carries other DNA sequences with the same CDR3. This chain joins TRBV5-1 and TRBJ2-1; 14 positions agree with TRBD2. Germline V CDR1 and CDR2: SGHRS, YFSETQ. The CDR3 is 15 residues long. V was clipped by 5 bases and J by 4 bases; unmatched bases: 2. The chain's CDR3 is CASSGTSGSYNEQFF. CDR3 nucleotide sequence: TGCGCCAGCAGTGGGACTAGCGGGAGTTACAATGAGCAGTTCTTC.

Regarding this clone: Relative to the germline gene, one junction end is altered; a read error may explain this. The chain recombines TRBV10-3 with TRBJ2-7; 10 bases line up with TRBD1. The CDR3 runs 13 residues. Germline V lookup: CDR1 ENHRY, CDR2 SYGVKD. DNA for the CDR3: TGTGCCATCAGTGAGATGCAAGGGGACAGGGGATTCTTC. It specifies CAISEMQGDRGFF.

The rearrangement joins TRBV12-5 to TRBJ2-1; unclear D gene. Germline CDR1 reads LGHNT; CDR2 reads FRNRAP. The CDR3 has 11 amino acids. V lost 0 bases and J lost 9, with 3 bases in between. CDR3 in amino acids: CASGLVREQFF. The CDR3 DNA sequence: TGTGCTAGTGGTTTGGTTCGTGAGCAGTTCTTC. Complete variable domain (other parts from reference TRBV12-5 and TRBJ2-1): DARVTQTPRHKVTEMGQEVTMRCQPILGHNTVFWYRQTMMQGLELLAYFRNRAPLDDSGMPKDRFSAEMPDATLATLKIQPSEPRDSAVYFCASGLVREQFFGPGTRLTVL.

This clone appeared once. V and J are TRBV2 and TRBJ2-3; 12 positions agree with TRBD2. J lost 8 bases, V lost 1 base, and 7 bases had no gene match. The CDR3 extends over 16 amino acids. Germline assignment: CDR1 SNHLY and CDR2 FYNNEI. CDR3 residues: CASSEELAGGGGTQYF. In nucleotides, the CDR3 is TGTGCCAGCAGTGAAGAACTAGCGGGGGGTGGTGGTACGCAGTATTTT.

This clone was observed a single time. The CDR3 loop is CASSLVGGPLDEQFF. CDR3 DNA sequence: TGCGCCAGCAGCTTGGTGGGGGGGCCCCTCGATGAGCAGTTCTTC. The chain links TRBV5-1 to TRBJ2-1; D may be TRBD2 (7 bases). The V gene lost 0 bases and the J gene lost 8 bases, with 15 bases spanning the gap. This CDR3 is built from 15 residues. CDR1 and CDR2 from the germline V gene are SGHRS and YFSETQ.

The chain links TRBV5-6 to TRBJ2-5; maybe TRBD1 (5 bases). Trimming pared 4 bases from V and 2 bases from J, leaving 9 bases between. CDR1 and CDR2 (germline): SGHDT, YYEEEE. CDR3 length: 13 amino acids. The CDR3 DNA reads TGTGCCAGCAGCACAGGACCTCAAGAGACCCAGTACTTC. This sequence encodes CASSTGPQETQYF.

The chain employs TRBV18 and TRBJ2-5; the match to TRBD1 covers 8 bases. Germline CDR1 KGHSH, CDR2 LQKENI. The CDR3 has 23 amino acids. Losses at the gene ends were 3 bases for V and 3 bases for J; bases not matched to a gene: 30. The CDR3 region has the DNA TGTGCCAGCTCACCCCGAGGCTATCCAATCAGGACAGGGATGTGGGGTTCGGAAGAGACCCAGTACTTC. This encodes CASSPRGYPIRTGMWGSEETQYF.

CDR3 nucleotides: TGTGCCAGCAGCTTACTTATGGGGGCCGACACAGATACGCAGTATTTT. Translated: CASSLLMGADTDTQYF. The V call is TRBV11-2, the J call TRBJ2-3, with a weak D call TRBD1 (6 bases). This CDR3 region has 16 residues. V was pared by 2 bases and J by 2 bases, with 14 bases between. Germline V gene sequence: CDR1 SGHAT, CDR2 FQNNGV.

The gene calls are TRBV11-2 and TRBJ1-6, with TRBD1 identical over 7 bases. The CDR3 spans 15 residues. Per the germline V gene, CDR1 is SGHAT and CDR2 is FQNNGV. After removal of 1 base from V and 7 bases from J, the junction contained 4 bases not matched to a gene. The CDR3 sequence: CASSLGDSKNSPLHF. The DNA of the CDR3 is TGTGCCAGCAGCTTAGGGGACAGCAAAAATTCACCCCTCCACTTT.

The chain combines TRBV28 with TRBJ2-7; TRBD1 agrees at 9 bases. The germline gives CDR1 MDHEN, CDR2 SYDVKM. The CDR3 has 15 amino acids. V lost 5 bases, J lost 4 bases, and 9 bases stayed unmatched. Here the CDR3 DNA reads TGTGCCAGCAGTCTTCCGGGGGACAGGGAATACGAGCAGTACTTC. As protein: CASSLPGDREYEQYF.

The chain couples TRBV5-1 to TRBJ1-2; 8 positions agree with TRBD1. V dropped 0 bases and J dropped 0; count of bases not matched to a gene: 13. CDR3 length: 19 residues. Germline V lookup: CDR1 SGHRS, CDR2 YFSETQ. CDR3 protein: CASSLARTGRTSANYGYTF. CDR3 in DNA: TGCGCCAGCAGCTTGGCTCGGACAGGGAGGACCTCAGCTAACTATGGCTACACCTTC.

CDR3 region: CASSLTGSYEQYF. CDR3 in DNA: TGTGCCAGCAGCTTGACGGGGTCCTACGAGCAGTACTTC. The rearrangement uses TRBV5-6 and TRBJ2-7; TRBD2 is a possible D gene (5 bases). V was pared by 1 base and J by 1 base, with 6 bases between. Germline CDR1 SGHDT, CDR2 YYEEEE. The CDR3 loop spans 13 amino acids.

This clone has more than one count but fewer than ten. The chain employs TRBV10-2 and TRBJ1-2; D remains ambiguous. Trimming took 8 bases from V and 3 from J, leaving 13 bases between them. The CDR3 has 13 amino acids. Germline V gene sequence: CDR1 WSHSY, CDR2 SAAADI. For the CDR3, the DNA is TGCGCCAGCTGTCTGGCTGCGGACTATGGCTACACCTTC. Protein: CASCLAADYGYTF.

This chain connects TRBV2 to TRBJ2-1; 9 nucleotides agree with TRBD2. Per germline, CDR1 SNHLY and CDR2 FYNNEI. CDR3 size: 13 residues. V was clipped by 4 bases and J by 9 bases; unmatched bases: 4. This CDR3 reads CASSVSGGSEQFF. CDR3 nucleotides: TGTGCCAGCAGTGTTAGCGGGGGCAGTGAGCAGTTCTTC.

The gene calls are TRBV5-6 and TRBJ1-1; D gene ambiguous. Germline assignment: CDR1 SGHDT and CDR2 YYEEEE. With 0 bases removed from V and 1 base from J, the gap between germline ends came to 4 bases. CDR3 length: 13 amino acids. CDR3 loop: CASSLGANTEAFF. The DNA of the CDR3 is TGTGCCAGCAGCTTGGGGGCGAACACTGAAGCTTTCTTT.

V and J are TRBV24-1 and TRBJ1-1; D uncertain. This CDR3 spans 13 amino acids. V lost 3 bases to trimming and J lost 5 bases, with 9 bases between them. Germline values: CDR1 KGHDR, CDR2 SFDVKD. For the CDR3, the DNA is TGTGCCACCAGTGATGGGGAGGCAACTGAAGCTTTCTTT. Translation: CATSDGEATEAFF.

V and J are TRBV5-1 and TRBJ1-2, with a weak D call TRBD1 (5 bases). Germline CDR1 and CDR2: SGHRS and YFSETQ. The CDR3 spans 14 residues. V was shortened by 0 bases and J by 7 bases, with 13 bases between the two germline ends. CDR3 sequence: CASSLGRDLSGYTF. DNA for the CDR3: TGCGCCAGCAGCTTGGGCAGGGATCTGAGTGGCTACACCTTC.

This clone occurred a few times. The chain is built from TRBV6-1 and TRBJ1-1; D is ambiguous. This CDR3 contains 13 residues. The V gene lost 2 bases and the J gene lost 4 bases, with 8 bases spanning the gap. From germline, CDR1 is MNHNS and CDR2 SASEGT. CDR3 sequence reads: CASSETLVTEAFF. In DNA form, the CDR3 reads TGTGCCAGCAGTGAAACTCTCGTCACTGAAGCTTTCTTT.

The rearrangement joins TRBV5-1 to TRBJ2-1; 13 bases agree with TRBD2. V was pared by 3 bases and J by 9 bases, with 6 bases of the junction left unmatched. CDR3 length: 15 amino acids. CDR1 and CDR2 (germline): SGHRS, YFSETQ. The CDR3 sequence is CASSSRTSGSSEQFF. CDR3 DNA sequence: TGCGCCAGCAGCTCGAGGACTAGCGGGAGTTCTGAGCAGTTCTTC.

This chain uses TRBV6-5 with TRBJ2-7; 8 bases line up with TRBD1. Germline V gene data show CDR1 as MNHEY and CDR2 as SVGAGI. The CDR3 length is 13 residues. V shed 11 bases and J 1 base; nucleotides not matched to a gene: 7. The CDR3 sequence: CAGGQGYSYEQYF. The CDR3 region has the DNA TGTGCCGGAGGACAGGGCTATTCCTACGAGCAGTACTTC.

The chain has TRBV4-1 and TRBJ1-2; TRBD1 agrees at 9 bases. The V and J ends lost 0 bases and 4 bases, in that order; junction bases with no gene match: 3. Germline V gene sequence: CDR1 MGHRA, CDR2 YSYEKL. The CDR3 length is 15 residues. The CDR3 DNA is TGCGCCAGCAGCCAAGATATGGACAGGGGCTATGGCTACACCTTC. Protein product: CASSQDMDRGYGYTF.

This CDR3 reads CASRGPNEKLFF. DNA for the CDR3: TGTGCCAGCAGGGGGCCTAATGAAAAACTGTTTTTT. The rearrangement joins TRBV12-3 or TRBV12-4 to TRBJ1-4; possibly TRBD1 for D (5 bases). V dropped 6 bases and J dropped 3 bases, with 5 bases sitting between them. The CDR3 runs 12 residues.

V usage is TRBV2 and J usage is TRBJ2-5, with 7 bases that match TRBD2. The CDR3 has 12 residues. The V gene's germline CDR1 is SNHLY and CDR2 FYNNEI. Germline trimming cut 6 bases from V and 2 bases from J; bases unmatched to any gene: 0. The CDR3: CASSGGQETQYF. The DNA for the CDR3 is TGTGCCAGCAGCGGGGGGCAAGAGACCCAGTACTTC.

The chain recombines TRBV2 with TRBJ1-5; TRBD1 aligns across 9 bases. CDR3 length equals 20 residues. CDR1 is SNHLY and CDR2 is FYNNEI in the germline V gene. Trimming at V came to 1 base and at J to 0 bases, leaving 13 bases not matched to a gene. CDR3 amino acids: CASSEDGRQGGTYSNQPQHF. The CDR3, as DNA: TGTGCCAGCAGTGAAGATGGAAGACAGGGGGGAACTTATAGCAATCAGCCCCAGCATTTT. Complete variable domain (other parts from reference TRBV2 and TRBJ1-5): EPEVTQTPSHQVTQMGQEVILRCVPISNHLYFYWYRQILGQKVEFLVSFYNNEISEKSEIFDDQFSVERPDGSNFTLKIRSTKLEDSAMYFCASSEDGRQGGTYSNQPQHFGDGTRLSIL.